These 23 T cell receptor beta chains were all obtained from the same sample, sequenced in a study of OX40 agonist ivuxolimab in advanced cancers. TCRdb keeps only in-frame clones here, not all; method: immunoSEQ multiplex PCR. The sample shows roughly 51,000 clones, more than 85% of them seen only once. The source material was CD4+ or CD8+ T cells sorted from blood, sampled in a trial of the OX40 agonist ivuxolimab. The receptors originated from an adult with an advanced solid tumor such as melanoma, head and neck, liver or kidney cancer.

In DNA, the CDR3 is TGTGCCAGCGGCTCGGAGAGCACAGATACGCAGTATTTT. Translated, it gives CASGSESTDTQYF. This sequence joins TRBV9 and TRBJ2-3; D unresolved. V gave up 7 bases and J gave up 0 bases, with 9 bases separating them. This CDR3 has 13 amino acids. The V gene's germline CDR1 is SGDLS and CDR2 YYNGEE.

This clone turned up a few times. Other DNA sequences from this sample encode an identical CDR3 as well. The chain has TRBV5-4 and TRBJ2-7, with 7 bases that match TRBD1. V dropped 4 bases and J dropped 5; count of bases not matched to a gene: 6. Germline CDR1 reads SGHNT; CDR2 reads YYREEE (reference sequence). The CDR3 totals 13 residues. The CDR3 protein is CASSLGQVHEQYF. CDR3 coding DNA: TGTGCCAGCAGCCTTGGACAGGTCCACGAGCAGTACTTC.

This clone was counted a few times. The chain's CDR3 is CASSVLGYQPQHF. CDR3 DNA sequence: TGTGCCAGCAGTGTTCTGGGATATCAGCCCCAGCATTTT. The V and J genes are TRBV6-1 and TRBJ1-5, with unresolved D. Germline V gene sequence: CDR1 MNHNS, CDR2 SASEGT. The CDR3 is made up of 13 amino acids. V lost 4 bases, J lost 5 bases, and 9 bases lay in between.

The rearrangement links TRBV7-6 to TRBJ2-7; 7 nucleotides align to TRBD1. The CDR3 runs 14 residues. The ends lost 5 bases at V and 4 bases at J; junction bases unmatched: 8. Germline V gene sequence: CDR1 SGHVS, CDR2 FNYEAQ. The DNA for the CDR3 is TGTGCCAGCAGCCTTTCCGACAGGGCTTACGAGCAGTACTTC. Encoded protein: CASSLSDRAYEQYF.

This clone was recorded a few times. J is TRBJ1-1 and V is TRBV29-1, with 10 bases identical to TRBD1. The CDR3 is 11 amino acids. Germline V gene sequence: CDR1 SQVTM, CDR2 ANQGSEA. The ends lost 7 bases at V and 10 bases at J; junction bases unmatched: 6. The CDR3 sequence: CSALDRGGAFF. The CDR3 nucleotides are TGCAGCGCTCTGGACAGGGGGGGAGCTTTCTTT.

The V gene is TRBV14, the J gene TRBJ2-7, with a weak D call TRBD1 (5 bases). CDR3 length: 15 amino acids. Germline assignment: CDR1 SGHDN and CDR2 FVKESK. V lost 4 bases and J lost 2, with 15 bases in between. CDR3 sequence (DNA): TGTGCCAGCAGCCCCACAGGTAGATACCCCTACGAGCAGTACTTC. Translation: CASSPTGRYPYEQYF.

The genes are TRBV7-8 and TRBJ2-1; 9 bases map to TRBD1. The CDR3 spans 16 residues. Trimming at V came to 5 bases and at J to 5 bases, leaving 10 bases not matched to a gene. Germline V gene sequence: CDR1 SGHVS, CDR2 FQNEAQ. The CDR3 nucleotides read TGTGCCAGCAGCCCTCGACAGGGGGTAGTCGACAATGAGCAGTTCTTC. Its protein product is CASSPRQGVVDNEQFF.

The chain recombines TRBV2 with TRBJ1-6; a possible D gene is TRBD1 (6 bases). CDR3 size: 14 residues. V gave up 9 bases and J gave up 5 bases, with 14 bases separating them. Germline V gene data show CDR1 as SNHLY and CDR2 as FYNNEI. The CDR3 here is CARTGTQNNSPLHF. The CDR3 coding sequence is TGTGCCAGAACCGGGACACAAAATAATTCACCCCTCCACTTT.

This sequence joins TRBV28 and TRBJ2-7; a weak D match, TRBD1 (6 bases). With 3 bases removed from V and 0 bases from J, the gap between germline ends came to 12 bases. The CDR3 extends over 15 amino acids. Looked up from germline, CDR1 is MDHEN and CDR2 is SYDVKM. As DNA, the CDR3 is TGTGCCAGCAGTTTGCGAGGGGGTGTCTCCTACGAGCAGTACTTC. Translation: CASSLRGGVSYEQYF.

The chain carries TRBV7-3 and TRBJ1-2, with 9 bases aligning to TRBD1. The CDR3 runs to 15 residues. CDR1 is SGHTA, CDR2 FQGTGA, per germline. J was trimmed by 2 bases and V by 5 bases; bases with no gene match: 6. CDR3 sequence reads: CASSPGQGKNYGYTF. The DNA of the CDR3 is TGTGCCAGCAGCCCAGGACAGGGGAAGAACTATGGCTACACCTTC.

The J gene is TRBJ2-7, the V gene TRBV29-1; maybe TRBD1 (6 bases). Germline V gene sequence: CDR1 SQVTM, CDR2 ANQGSEA. The ends were cut back, 4 bases at V and 5 bases at J, with 12 bases in the middle. This CDR3 is 12 amino acids long. The CDR3 DNA sequence: TGCAGCGTTGGAGGGGGTCCAAACGAGCAGTACTTC. It translates to CSVGGGPNEQYF.

The CDR3 coding sequence is TGTGCCAGCTCACCCAGACAGCACTACGAGCAGTACTTC. Encoded protein: CASSPRQHYEQYF. This chain joins TRBV18 and TRBJ2-7, with TRBD1 as a possible D gene (5 bases). The CDR3 length is 13 residues. The germline gives CDR1 KGHSH, CDR2 LQKENI. V lost 3 bases, J lost 3 bases, and 9 bases lay in between.

The V and J genes are TRBV30 and TRBJ2-5; D unclear. The CDR3 has 13 amino acids. Per the germline V gene, CDR1 is GTSNPN and CDR2 is SVGIG (reference sequence). The V end was cut by 4 bases, the J end by 5 bases, with 14 bases between. The CDR3 coding sequence is TGTGCCTGGACTCGGGCCCAGAGGGAGACCCAGTACTTC. Amino acids: CAWTRAQRETQYF.

The genes are TRBV6-1 and TRBJ1-5; TRBD1 aligns across 8 bases. The CDR3 extends over 15 amino acids. Trimming cost V 3 bases and J 6 bases; bases outside gene matches: 7. Germline assignment: CDR1 MNHNS and CDR2 SASEGT. The CDR3: CASSEGQVAGQPQHF. The CDR3 DNA sequence: TGTGCCAGCAGTGAGGGACAGGTGGCGGGTCAGCCCCAGCATTTT.

Comment on this clone: The same CDR3 is also encoded by other DNA sequences in this sample. The chain carries TRBV6-1 and TRBJ1-5; D unclear. V gave up 4 bases and J gave up 0 bases, with 10 bases separating them. This CDR3 is built from 15 residues. CDR1 MNHNS and CDR2 SASEGT come from the germline V gene. The CDR3 DNA reads TGTGCCAGCAGTGCTTTCAGGAATAGCAATCAGCCCCAGCATTTT. It is translated as CASSAFRNSNQPQHF.

There are a few counts of this clone. The rearrangement links TRBV9 to TRBJ1-3; maybe TRBD1 (5 bases). CDR3 length: 16 residues. V was pared by 0 bases and J by 1 base, with 11 bases between. From germline, CDR1 is SGDLS and CDR2 YYNGEE. CDR3 in amino acids: CASSVDGGRSGNTIYF. As DNA, the CDR3 is TGTGCCAGCAGCGTAGATGGGGGGAGGTCTGGAAACACCATATATTTT. The full variable domain, completed using reference TRBV9 and TRBJ1-3, is DSGVTQTPKHLITATGQRVTLRCSPRSGDLSVYWYQQSLDQGLQFLIQYYNGEERAKGNILERFSAQQFPDLHSELNLSSLELGDSALYFCASSVDGGRSGNTIYFGEGSWLTVV.

The chain links TRBV6-1 to TRBJ1-5; no definite D call. The CDR3 is 14 amino acids. From germline, CDR1 is MNHNS and CDR2 SASEGT. Trimming shortened V by 6 bases and J by 2 bases, and 11 bases separated the two germline ends. The CDR3 loop is CASRGTGGNQPQHF. CDR3 DNA: TGTGCCAGCAGGGGCACCGGTGGCAATCAGCCCCAGCATTTT.

This clone has a handful of counts. This sequence joins TRBV5-6 and TRBJ1-3; the match to TRBD1 covers 7 bases. CDR3 length: 15 residues. V dropped 3 bases and J dropped 4; count of bases not matched to a gene: 7. Germline CDR1 reads SGHDT; CDR2 reads YYEEEE. In DNA, the CDR3 is TGTGCCAGCAGCTCCCAGGGGGGAAGAGGAAACACCATATATTTT. Protein sequence: CASSSQGGRGNTIYF.

This clone has more than one count but fewer than ten. The rearrangement joins TRBV4-1 to TRBJ2-5, with TRBD2 identical over 12 bases. This CDR3 has 15 residues. Germline lookup yields CDR1 MGHRA and CDR2 YSYEKL. The trim removed 4 bases at V and 7 bases at J, leaving 7 bases unmatched. CDR3 protein: CASSPTGTSGRTQYF. For the CDR3, the DNA is TGCGCCAGCAGCCCCACCGGGACTAGCGGGCGGACCCAGTACTTC.

DNA of the CDR3: TGCGCCAGCAGAGTTATGGTGGCGGGGACCCAGTACTTC. Translating gives CASRVMVAGTQYF. The chain links TRBV5-1 to TRBJ2-5, with D maybe TRBD2 (5 bases). V was trimmed by 5 bases and J by 7 bases, leaving 15 bases between them. The CDR3 length is 13 residues. CDR1 and CDR2 (germline): SGHRS, YFSETQ.

This chain joins TRBV11-3 and TRBJ2-2; no clear D. With 1 base removed from V and 3 bases from J, the gap between germline ends came to 6 bases. Germline V CDR1 and CDR2: SGHNT, YENEEA. The CDR3 is made up of 14 amino acids. The DNA of the CDR3 is TGTGCCAGCAGCTTAGGACCTTACACCGGGGAGCTGTTTTTT. Translating gives CASSLGPYTGELFF.

The rearrangement joins TRBV6-5 to TRBJ1-2; 7 nucleotides match TRBD1. The CDR3 runs 14 residues. Trimming at V came to 8 bases and at J to 4 bases, leaving 10 bases not matched to a gene. Per germline, CDR1 MNHEY and CDR2 SVGAGI. CDR3 sequence reads: CASRNPTGTYGYTF. The CDR3 region has the DNA TGTGCCAGCCGCAATCCGACAGGGACCTATGGCTACACCTTC.

This clone has only a few counts. The rearrangement joins TRBV4-2 to TRBJ1-1; perhaps TRBD1 as D (5 bases). The CDR3 extends over 15 amino acids. CDR1 is LGHNA and CDR2 is YNFKEQ in the germline V gene. V lost 3 bases, J lost 7 bases, and 18 bases lay in between. The CDR3 sequence is CASSHSGATDREAFF. The CDR3 nucleotides read TGTGCCAGCAGCCATTCCGGGGCTACCGACCGTGAAGCTTTCTTT.